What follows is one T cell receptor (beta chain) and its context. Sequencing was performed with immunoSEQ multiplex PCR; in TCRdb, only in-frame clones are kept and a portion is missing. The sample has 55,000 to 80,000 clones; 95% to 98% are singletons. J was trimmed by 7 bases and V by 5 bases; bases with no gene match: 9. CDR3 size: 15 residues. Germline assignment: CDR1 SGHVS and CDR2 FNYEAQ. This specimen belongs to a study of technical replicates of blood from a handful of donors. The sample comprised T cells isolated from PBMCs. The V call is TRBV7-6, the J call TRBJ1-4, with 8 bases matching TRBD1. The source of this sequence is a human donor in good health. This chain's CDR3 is CASSRYQGAGEKLFF. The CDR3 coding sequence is TGTGCCAGCAGCCGATACCAGGGGGCAGGTGAAAAACTGTTTTTT.